These 16 T cell receptor beta chains were sequenced from one sample in a study of Graves' ophthalmopathy and Graves' hyperthyroidism. Amplified TCR beta CDR3 regions were obtained using RNA transcripts as template. Investigators did first-round RT-PCR with HTBI primers, then second-round multiplex PCR. TCRdb reanalysed the multiplex PCR reads using MiXCR and keeps one entry per CDR3 protein. The sample lists roughly 1.1 million distinct CDR3 sequences, 35% to 40% occurring once. Sequencing input: peripheral blood or thyroid tissue (not recorded which). The receptors were gathered from an adult man with Graves' hyperthyroidism.

The chain is built from TRBV6-5 and TRBJ1-2; D gene uncertain. From germline, CDR1 is MNHEY and CDR2 SVGAGI. Trimming pared 6 bases from V and 0 bases from J, leaving 14 bases between. The CDR3 covers 15 residues. The CDR3 spells CASRPDGNSNYGYTF. CDR3 nucleotides: TGTGCCAGCAGACCTGATGGAAATTCTAACTATGGCTACACCTTC.

The chain is built from TRBV9 and TRBJ2-5, with D possibly TRBD2 on 5 matching bases. Trimming removed 4 bases at V and 4 bases at J, with 17 bases between. Germline-derived CDR1 and CDR2 are SGDLS and YYNGEE. The CDR3 length is 15 residues. The chain's CDR3 is CASSPRATAAETQYF. The CDR3 nucleotides read TGTGCCAGCAGCCCGCGGGCCACGGCAGCAGAGACCCAGTACTTC.

This clonotype has a count of ten or more. V is TRBV7-9 and J is TRBJ2-7; the D is unclear. Trimming cost V 5 bases and J 7 bases, with 9 bases left between them. Germline CDR1 reads SEHNR; CDR2 reads FQNEAQ (reference sequence). The CDR3 spans 11 residues. The CDR3 loop reads CASSPAWEQYF. CDR3 DNA sequence: TGTGCCAGCAGCCCCGCTTGGGAGCAGTACTTC.

This clonotype was counted a few times. This rearrangement joins TRBV20-1 to TRBJ2-7, with D uncertain. The V end lost 6 bases, the J end lost 0 bases, and 18 bases lay between the germline ends. CDR3 size: 15 residues. Germline assignment: CDR1 DFQATT and CDR2 SNEGSKA (reference sequence). CDR3 sequence reads: CSATPGPLSSYEQYF. The DNA for the CDR3 is TGCAGTGCGACGCCGGGCCCGCTTAGCTCCTACGAGCAGTACTTC.

This clonotype was seen only a few times. This chain links TRBV9 with TRBJ2-5, with 11 bases fitting TRBD2. V gave up 3 bases and J gave up 6 bases; unmatched junction bases: 10. Germline loops: CDR1 SGDLS, CDR2 YYNGEE. The CDR3 runs to 16 residues. CDR3 coding DNA: TGTGCCAGCAGCGCTACCACTAGCGGGAGTATTAAGACCCAGTACTTC. This sequence encodes CASSATTSGSIKTQYF.

This clonotype was detected many times. CDR3: CASSLVGDSNQPQHF. For the CDR3, the DNA is TGTGCCAGCAGCTTAGTTGGGGATAGCAATCAGCCCCAGCATTTT. This rearrangement joins TRBV7-2 to TRBJ1-5; the D is unclear. Germline lookup yields CDR1 SGHTA and CDR2 FQGNSA. The V gene lost 1 base and the J gene lost 0 bases, with 7 bases spanning the gap. This CDR3 has 15 amino acids. The full variable domain, completed using reference TRBV7-2 and TRBJ1-5, is GAGVSQSPSNKVTEKGKDVELRCDPISGHTALYWYRQSLGQGLEFLIYFQGNSAPDKSGLPSDRFSAERTGGSVSTLTIQRTQQEDSAVYLCASSLVGDSNQPQHFGDGTRLSIL.

In this sample, this clonotype turned up many times. J is TRBJ2-5 and V is TRBV29-1; possibly TRBD1 or TRBD2 for D (5 bases each). Germline CDR1 and CDR2: SQVTM and ANQGSEA. V was pared by 6 bases and J by 1 base, with 9 bases between. This CDR3 is 12 amino acids long. The CDR3 region has the DNA TGCAGCGTGTCGAGGGGCCAAGAGACCCAGTACTTC. This encodes CSVSRGQETQYF.

The CDR3 DNA reads as TGTGCCAGCAGCTTAGAGCTAGCGGGAGTCTTTCACGAGCAGTACTTC. Residues: CASSLELAGVFHEQYF. The chain couples TRBV11-2 to TRBJ2-7; TRBD2 agrees at 10 bases. The CDR3 sequence is 16 residues long. With V trimmed by 0 bases and J by 5 bases, 7 bases remained unmatched. Germline V gene lookup returns CDR1 SGHAT and CDR2 FQNNGV.

V gene TRBV14 combines with J gene TRBJ1-1, with 8 nucleotides matching TRBD1. CDR3 size: 15 residues. Trimming cost V 4 bases and J 4 bases; bases outside gene matches: 8. Germline CDR1 reads SGHDN; CDR2 reads FVKESK. This CDR3 reads CASSPHRGGATEAFF. CDR3 DNA sequence: TGTGCCAGCAGCCCCCACAGGGGGGGGGCCACTGAAGCTTTCTTT.

Details on this clonotype: This could be a read error, since a much larger clone is one nucleotide away. Since the CDR3 does not end with the conserved phenylalanine or tryptophan, this likely comes from a read error. The rearrangement links TRBV20-1 to TRBJ2-7; 7 bases match TRBD2. Germline CDR1 is DFQATT and CDR2 is SNEGSKA (reference sequence). This CDR3 has 14 residues. V was pared by 5 bases and J by 3 bases, with 10 bases of the junction left unmatched. This chain's CDR3 is CSASLGLVGYEQYL. The CDR3 DNA reads as TGCAGTGCTTCACTCGGACTAGTGGGCTACGAGCAGTACCTC.

As concerns this clonotype: The junction departs from germline at one end; a sequencing error may be responsible. The gene calls are TRBV20-1 and TRBJ2-7, with TRBD2 as a possible D gene (6 bases). CDR1 is DFQATT and CDR2 is SNEGSKA in the germline V gene (reference sequence). The CDR3 length is 14 residues. Here the CDR3 reads CSAEDSGLSYEHYF. The CDR3 nucleotides are TGCAGTGCGGAAGATAGCGGACTCTCCTACGAGCATTACTTC.

This clonotype was counted a single time. The J gene is TRBJ2-7, the V gene TRBV29-1, with D uncertain. The DNA end is a closer match to TRBJ2-1, so the J assignment may be wrong. Germline CDR1 and CDR2: SQVTM and ANQGSEA. There are 10 residues in the CDR3. The CDR3 here is CSVVYNEQFF. The CDR3 coding sequence is TGCAGCGTTGTTTACAATGAGCAGTTCTTC.

This clonotype was counted at least ten times. This chain links TRBV7-2 with TRBJ2-5; D gene uncertain. The length of the CDR3 is 11 residues. CDR1 is SGHTA and CDR2 is FQGNSA in the germline V gene. V shed 5 bases and J shed 6 bases, with 7 bases lying between them. The CDR3 DNA reads as TGTGCCAGCAGCCCGGATAAGACCCAGTACTTC. Protein sequence: CASSPDKTQYF.

This clonotype was seen at least ten times. The genes are TRBV11-2 and TRBJ2-5; either TRBD1 or TRBD2 may supply D (6 bases each). This CDR3 has 15 amino acids. Germline V gene data show CDR1 as SGHAT and CDR2 as FQNNGV. Trimming cost V 3 bases and J 5 bases, with 16 bases left between them. CDR3 DNA sequence: TGTGCCAGCAGCTTCGGTTTTGGGGGGCTGGAGACCCAGTACTTC. It yields the protein CASSFGFGGLETQYF.

The chain combines TRBV10-2 with TRBJ2-7, with 10 positions matching TRBD1. Germline CDR1 WSHSY, CDR2 SAAADI. The CDR3 is 16 amino acids. With V trimmed by 6 bases and J by 2 bases, 10 bases remained unmatched. The CDR3 DNA follows: TGCGCCAGCAGCGACACTCGGACAGGGGGAGCCTACGAGCAGTACTTC. As protein: CASSDTRTGGAYEQYF.

Note on this clonotype: A read error is possible here, since a much larger clone lies one base away. V and J are TRBV29-1 and TRBJ1-1; no clear D gene. This CDR3 has 16 residues. CDR1 and CDR2 from the germline V gene are SQVTM and ANQGSEA. Trimming removed 6 bases at V and 6 bases at J, with 26 bases between. The CDR3 spells CSVRESYSASGSEAFF. Here the CDR3 DNA reads TGCAGCGTCCGAGAATCTTACTCTGCCAGTGGGTCTGAAGCTTTCTTT. The full variable domain, with the rest looked up from reference TRBV29-1 and TRBJ1-1, is SAVISQKPSRDICQRGTSLTIQCQVDSQVTMMFWYRQQPGQSLTLIATANQGSEATYESGFVIDKFPISRPNLTFSTLTVSNMSPEDSSIYLCSVRESYSASGSEAFFGQGTRLTVV.